The present T cell receptor beta chain was sequenced within a study of graft-versus-host responses after intestinal transplantation. About the research overall: Multivisceral, liver-intestinal, or isolated intestinal grafts went to recipients. Anti-thymocyte globulin induction was given to all recipients, followed by tacrolimus and steroids for two to four years. Study-wide points: Detected in recipient marrow were GvH clones, some of which were first observed in ileum or blood. Graft-donor T cell macrochimerism in patients accompanied high graft-versus-host to host-versus-graft clonal ratios in allografts.

Note on this clone: Its antigen is not known.

Measured with immunoSEQ multiplex PCR; TCRdb has only the in-frame clones, and not every one. The sample contains about 90,000 clones, approximately 90% of which appear only once. Germline lookup yields CDR1 SQVTM and CDR2 ANQGSEA. The CDR3 extends over 14 amino acids. The sample was unstimulated CD4+ T cells sorted from spleen or lymph node cells, taken before transplant. This receptor was identified in a human donor who was the organ donor for an intestinal transplant. The gene calls are TRBV29-1 and TRBJ2-7; TRBD1 agrees at 11 bases. This chain's CDR3 is CSGVSGTGGREQYF. The CDR3 nucleotides are TGCAGTGGTGTGTCCGGGACAGGGGGTCGGGAGCAGTACTTC.